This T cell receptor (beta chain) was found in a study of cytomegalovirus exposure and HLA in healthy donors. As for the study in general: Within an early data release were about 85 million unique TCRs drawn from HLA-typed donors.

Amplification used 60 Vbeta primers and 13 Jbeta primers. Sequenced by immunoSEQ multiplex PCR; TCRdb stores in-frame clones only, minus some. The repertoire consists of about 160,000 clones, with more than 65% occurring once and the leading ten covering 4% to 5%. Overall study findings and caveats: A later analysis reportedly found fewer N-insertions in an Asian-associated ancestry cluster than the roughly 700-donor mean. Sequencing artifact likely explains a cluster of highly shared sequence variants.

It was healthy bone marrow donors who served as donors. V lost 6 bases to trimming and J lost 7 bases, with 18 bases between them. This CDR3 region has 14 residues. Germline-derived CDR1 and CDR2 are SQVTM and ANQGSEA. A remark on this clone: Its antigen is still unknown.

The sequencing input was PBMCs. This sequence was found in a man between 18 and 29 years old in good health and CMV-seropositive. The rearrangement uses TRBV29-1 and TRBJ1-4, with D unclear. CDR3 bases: TGCAGCGTGACCTTCGGAGTCACAATTGAAAAACTGTTTTTT. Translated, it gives CSVTFGVTIEKLFF.